This TCR beta chain was recovered during a study of vaccination and CD4 T cells after COVID-19. Study-wide results and caveats: Reactive clonotype counts went from median around 20 after infection to about 38 after vaccination, nonsignificantly.

The Oncomine TCR Beta short-read assay sequenced DNA from cultured CD4+ T cells. A single record per CDR3 protein comes from TCRdb applying MiXCR to the PCR reads. The table shows about 15,000 distinct CDR3 sequences, with 65% to 85% occurring only once. As for treatment: approximately nine-day PBMC culture with coronavirus spike peptide pools or control peptides (ViraFEST assay). Half the growth medium was swapped for new IL-2 medium on days 3 and 7. As regards this clonotype: Its antigen is undetermined.

The CDR3 has 15 amino acids. Trimming at V came to 1 base and at J to 4 bases, leaving 9 bases not matched to a gene. The germline V gene encodes CDR1 DFQATT and CDR2 SNEGSKA (reference sequence). The chain has TRBV20-1 and TRBJ2-7; TRBD2 aligns across 8 bases. The specimen was CD4+ T cells from blood, cultured in vitro. The TCR originated in a human donor who had recovered from COVID-19. The DNA for the CDR3 is TGCAGTGCTAGAGGGGTCGGGAGGGCCAAATACGAGCAGTACTTC. Protein: CSARGVGRAKYEQYF.